The source of this T cell receptor beta chain is a study of beta chain features in type 1 diabetes. Study-level points and caveats: A moderate, significant TCRB CDR3 shortening appeared in type 1 diabetes across four CD4+ subsets. Patients with type 1 diabetes carried fewer insertions and had more deletions at their VDJ junctions.

TCRB transcripts that were expressed got sequenced, as all of the isolated RNA had been reverse transcribed. Naive, central memory and regulatory T cell samples averaged about 3.57 million reads. The method was immunoSEQ multiplex PCR; TCRdb's version includes in-frame clones alone and lacks a portion of them. The repertoire holds 150,000 to 200,000 clones, with roughly 60% as singletons. In the case of this clone: Its target is unknown.

Germline V gene sequence: CDR1 MNHNY, CDR2 SVGAGI (reference sequence). The CDR3 is 13 residues long. V lost 2 bases to trimming and J lost 1 base, with 6 bases between them. The chain employs TRBV6-6 and TRBJ2-7; D unresolved. The sample comprised naive CD4+ T cells from blood. The TCR sequence derives from a man between 25 and 39 years old with type 1 diabetes. CDR3 DNA sequence: TGTGCCAGCAGTTACCAGTTGTCCTACGAGCAGTACTTC. This sequence encodes CASSYQLSYEQYF.